This T cell receptor (beta chain) was identified during a study of naive and memory T cell subsets. Findings and caveats of the study: Delayed type IV hypersensitivity infiltration was taken to explain higher tuberculin-site TCR counts.

The treatment: skin biopsy from PPD injection site in Mantoux-positive individual. Reverse transcription used DNase-treated unsorted total RNA, aiming for 1 to 1000 ng. Individuals with a positive Mantoux test gave biopsies from PPD-injected skin. For blood and skin samples, reverse transcription used TCR alpha and beta constant primers. MiXCR, run by TCRdb on the UMI-ligation and nested PCR reads, gives a single entry per CDR3 protein. This sample has approximately 20,000 distinct CDR3 sequences; 8.5% to 10% occur once, and the top ten carry about 6.5%. Unmatched junction bases numbered 10, after V lost 7 bases and J lost 7 bases. The CDR3 extends over 15 amino acids. The germline gives CDR1 MNHEY, CDR2 SVGEGT. Many counts were recorded for this clonotype. Antigen specificity is unknown.

The TCR sequence derives from an adult in good health. The chain has TRBV6-2 or TRBV6-3 and TRBJ2-1, with TRBD2 identical over 10 bases. Sequenced material: skin, taken from a tuberculin skin test site. This chain's CDR3 is CASTWLAGGLNEQFF. The DNA of the CDR3 is TGTGCCAGCACCTGGTTAGCGGGGGGCCTAAATGAGCAGTTCTTC.